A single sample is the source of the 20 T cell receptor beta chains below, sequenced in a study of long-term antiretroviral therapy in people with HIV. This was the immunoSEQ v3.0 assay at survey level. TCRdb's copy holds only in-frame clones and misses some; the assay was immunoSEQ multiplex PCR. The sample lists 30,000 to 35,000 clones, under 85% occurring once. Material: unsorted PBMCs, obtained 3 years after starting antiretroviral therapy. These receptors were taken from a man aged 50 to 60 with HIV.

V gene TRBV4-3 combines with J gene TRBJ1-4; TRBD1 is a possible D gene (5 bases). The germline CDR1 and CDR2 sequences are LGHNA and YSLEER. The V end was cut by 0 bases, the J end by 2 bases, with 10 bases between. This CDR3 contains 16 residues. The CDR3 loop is CASSQDWGSTNEKLFF. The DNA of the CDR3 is TGCGCCAGCAGCCAAGATTGGGGGTCTACTAATGAAAAACTGTTTTTT.

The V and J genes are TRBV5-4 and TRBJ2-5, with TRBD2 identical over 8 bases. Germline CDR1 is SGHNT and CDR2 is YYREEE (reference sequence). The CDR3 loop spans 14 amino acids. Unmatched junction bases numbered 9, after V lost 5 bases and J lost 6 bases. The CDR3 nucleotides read TGTGCCAGCAGAGACCCGGGGGGGGAGAAGACCCAGTACTTC. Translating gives CASRDPGGEKTQYF.

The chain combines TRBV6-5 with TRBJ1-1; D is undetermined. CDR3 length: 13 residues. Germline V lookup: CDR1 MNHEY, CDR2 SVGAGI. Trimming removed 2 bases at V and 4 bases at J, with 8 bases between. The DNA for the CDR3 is TGTGCCAGCAGTTACGCGGCGGGCACTGAAGCTTTCTTT. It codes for CASSYAAGTEAFF.

The CDR3: CASSLGQGATDTQYF. CDR3 DNA: TGTGCCAGCAGCTTAGGACAGGGGGCCACAGATACGCAGTATTTT. This sequence joins TRBV7-9 and TRBJ2-3; 10 nucleotides agree with TRBD1. The length of the CDR3 is 15 residues. Germline V gives CDR1 SEHNR, CDR2 FQNEAQ (reference sequence). V lost 1 base to trimming and J lost 2 bases; unmatched junction nucleotides: 0.

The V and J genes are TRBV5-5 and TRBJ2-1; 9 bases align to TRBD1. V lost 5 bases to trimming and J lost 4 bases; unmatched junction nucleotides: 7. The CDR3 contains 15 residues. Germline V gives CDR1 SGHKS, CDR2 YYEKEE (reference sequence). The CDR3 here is CASRSGTGLYNEQFF. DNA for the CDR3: TGTGCCAGCAGGTCCGGGACAGGGTTGTACAATGAGCAGTTCTTC.

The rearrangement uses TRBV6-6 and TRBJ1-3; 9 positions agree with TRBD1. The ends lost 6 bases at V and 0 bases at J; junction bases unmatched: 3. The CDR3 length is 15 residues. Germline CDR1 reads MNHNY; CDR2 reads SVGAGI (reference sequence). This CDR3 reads CASRDRGRSGNTIYF. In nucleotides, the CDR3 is TGTGCCAGCAGGGACAGGGGACGCTCTGGAAACACCATATATTTT.

In DNA, the CDR3 is TGTGCCAGCCGCCGTTCCTACCAAGAGACCCAGTACTTC. Amino acids: CASRRSYQETQYF. V usage is TRBV28 and J usage is TRBJ2-5, with D unclear. Germline CDR1 MDHEN, CDR2 SYDVKM. Trimming cost V 8 bases and J 0 bases, with 10 bases left between them. This CDR3 spans 13 amino acids.

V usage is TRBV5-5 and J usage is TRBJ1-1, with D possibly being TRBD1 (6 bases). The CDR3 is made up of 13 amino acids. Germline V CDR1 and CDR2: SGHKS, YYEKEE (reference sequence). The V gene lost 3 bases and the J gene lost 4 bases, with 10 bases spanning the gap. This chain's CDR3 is CASSSTGGTEAFF. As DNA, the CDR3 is TGTGCCAGCAGCTCGACAGGAGGCACTGAAGCTTTCTTT.

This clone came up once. Here the CDR3 reads CASSQVPFTGGETDTQYF. In DNA form, the CDR3 reads TGCGCCAGCAGCCAAGTACCCTTCACAGGGGGCGAGACAGATACGCAGTATTTT. The V gene is TRBV4-3, the J gene TRBJ2-3, with 9 bases matching TRBD1. CDR1 is LGHNA and CDR2 is YSLEER in the germline V gene. The J segment lost 3 bases and the V segment lost 1 base, leaving 11 bases of the junction unmatched. The CDR3 loop spans 18 amino acids.

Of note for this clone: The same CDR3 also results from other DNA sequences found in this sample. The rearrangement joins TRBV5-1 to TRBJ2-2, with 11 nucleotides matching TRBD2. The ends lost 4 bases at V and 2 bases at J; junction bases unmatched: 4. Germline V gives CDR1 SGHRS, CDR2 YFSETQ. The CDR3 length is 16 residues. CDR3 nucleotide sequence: TGCGCCAGCAGCCTCCTAGCGGGGGGTAACACCGGGGAGCTGTTTTTT. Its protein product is CASSLLAGGNTGELFF.

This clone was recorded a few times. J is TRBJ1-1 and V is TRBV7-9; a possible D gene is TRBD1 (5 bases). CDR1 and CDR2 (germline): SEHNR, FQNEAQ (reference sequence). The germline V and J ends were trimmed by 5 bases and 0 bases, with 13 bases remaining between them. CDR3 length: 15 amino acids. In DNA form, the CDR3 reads TGTGCCAGCAGCGCACAGGTGTCCATGAACACTGAAGCTTTCTTT. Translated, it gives CASSAQVSMNTEAFF.

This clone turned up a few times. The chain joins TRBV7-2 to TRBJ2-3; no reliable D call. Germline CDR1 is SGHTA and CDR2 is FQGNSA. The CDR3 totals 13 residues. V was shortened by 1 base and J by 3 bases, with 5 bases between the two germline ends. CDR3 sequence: CASSLGLTDTQYF. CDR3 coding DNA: TGTGCCAGCAGCTTAGGTTTGACAGATACGCAGTATTTT.

The CDR3, as DNA: TGCGCCAGCAGCTTTGGCTCTGGGGCCAACGTCCTGACTTTC. As protein: CASSFGSGANVLTF. V is TRBV5-1 and J is TRBJ2-6; D remains ambiguous. This CDR3 comprises 14 residues. Between the trimmed V and J ends, which lost 2 bases and 0 bases, there was a span of 3 bases. Germline lookup yields CDR1 SGHRS and CDR2 YFSETQ. Drawing the rest from reference TRBV5-1 and TRBJ2-6, the complete variable domain is KAGVTQTPRYLIKTRGQQVTLSCSPISGHRSVSWYQQTPGQGLQFLFEYFSETQRNKGNFPGRFSGRQFSNSRSEMNVSTLELGDSALYLCASSFGSGANVLTFGAGSRLTVL.

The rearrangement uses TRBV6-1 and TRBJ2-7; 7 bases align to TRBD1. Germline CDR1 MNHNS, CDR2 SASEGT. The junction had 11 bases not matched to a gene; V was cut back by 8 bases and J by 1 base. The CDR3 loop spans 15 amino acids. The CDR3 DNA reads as TGTGCCAGCGGGGAACAGGGGTGGGGGTCCTACGAGCAGTACTTC. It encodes CASGEQGWGSYEQYF.

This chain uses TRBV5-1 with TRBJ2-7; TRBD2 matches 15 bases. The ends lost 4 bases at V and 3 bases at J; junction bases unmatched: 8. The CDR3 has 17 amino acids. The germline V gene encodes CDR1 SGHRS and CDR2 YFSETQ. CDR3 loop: CASSPGTSGRTDYEQYF. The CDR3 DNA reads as TGCGCCAGCAGCCCGGGGACTAGCGGGAGGACTGACTACGAGCAGTACTTC. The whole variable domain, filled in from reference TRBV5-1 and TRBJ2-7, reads KAGVTQTPRYLIKTRGQQVTLSCSPISGHRSVSWYQQTPGQGLQFLFEYFSETQRNKGNFPGRFSGRQFSNSRSEMNVSTLELGDSALYLCASSPGTSGRTDYEQYFGPGTRLTVT.

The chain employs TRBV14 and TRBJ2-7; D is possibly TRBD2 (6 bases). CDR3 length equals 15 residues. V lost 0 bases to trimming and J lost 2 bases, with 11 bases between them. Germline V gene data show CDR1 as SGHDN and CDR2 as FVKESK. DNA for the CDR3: TGTGCCAGCAGCCAAGATCGGCGGGGACCCTACGAGCAGTACTTC. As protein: CASSQDRRGPYEQYF.

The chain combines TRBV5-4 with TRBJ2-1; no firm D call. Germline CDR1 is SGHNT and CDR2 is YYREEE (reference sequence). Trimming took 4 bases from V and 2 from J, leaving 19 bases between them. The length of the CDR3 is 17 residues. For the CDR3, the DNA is TGTGCCAGCAGCCGAACCACGTCTCCTGAAGCCTACAATGAGCAGTTCTTC. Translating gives CASSRTTSPEAYNEQFF. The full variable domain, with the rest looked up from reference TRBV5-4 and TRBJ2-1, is ETGVTQSPTHLIKTRGQQVTLRCSSQSGHNTVSWYQQALGQGPQFIFQYYREEENGRGNFPPRFSGLQFPNYSSELNVNALELDDSALYLCASSRTTSPEAYNEQFFGPGTRLTVL.

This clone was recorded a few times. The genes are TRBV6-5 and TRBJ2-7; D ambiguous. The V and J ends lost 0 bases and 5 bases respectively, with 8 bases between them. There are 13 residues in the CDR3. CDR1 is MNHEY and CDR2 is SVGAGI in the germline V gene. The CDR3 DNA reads TGTGCCAGCAGTTACTCAGTTAGGGACGAGCAGTACTTC. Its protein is CASSYSVRDEQYF.

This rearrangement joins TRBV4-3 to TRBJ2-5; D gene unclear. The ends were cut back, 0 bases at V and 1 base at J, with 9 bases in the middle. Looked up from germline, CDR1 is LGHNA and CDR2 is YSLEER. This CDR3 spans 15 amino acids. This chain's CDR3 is CASSQEWGFQETQYF. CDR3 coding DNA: TGCGCCAGCAGCCAAGAGTGGGGATTCCAAGAGACCCAGTACTTC.

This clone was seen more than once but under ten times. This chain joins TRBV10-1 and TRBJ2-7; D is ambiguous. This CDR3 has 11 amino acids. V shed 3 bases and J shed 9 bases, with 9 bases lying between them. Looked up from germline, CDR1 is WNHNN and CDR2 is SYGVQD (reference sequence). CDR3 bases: TGCGCCAGCAGTGATGCTGGACGGCAGTACTTC. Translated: CASSDAGRQYF.